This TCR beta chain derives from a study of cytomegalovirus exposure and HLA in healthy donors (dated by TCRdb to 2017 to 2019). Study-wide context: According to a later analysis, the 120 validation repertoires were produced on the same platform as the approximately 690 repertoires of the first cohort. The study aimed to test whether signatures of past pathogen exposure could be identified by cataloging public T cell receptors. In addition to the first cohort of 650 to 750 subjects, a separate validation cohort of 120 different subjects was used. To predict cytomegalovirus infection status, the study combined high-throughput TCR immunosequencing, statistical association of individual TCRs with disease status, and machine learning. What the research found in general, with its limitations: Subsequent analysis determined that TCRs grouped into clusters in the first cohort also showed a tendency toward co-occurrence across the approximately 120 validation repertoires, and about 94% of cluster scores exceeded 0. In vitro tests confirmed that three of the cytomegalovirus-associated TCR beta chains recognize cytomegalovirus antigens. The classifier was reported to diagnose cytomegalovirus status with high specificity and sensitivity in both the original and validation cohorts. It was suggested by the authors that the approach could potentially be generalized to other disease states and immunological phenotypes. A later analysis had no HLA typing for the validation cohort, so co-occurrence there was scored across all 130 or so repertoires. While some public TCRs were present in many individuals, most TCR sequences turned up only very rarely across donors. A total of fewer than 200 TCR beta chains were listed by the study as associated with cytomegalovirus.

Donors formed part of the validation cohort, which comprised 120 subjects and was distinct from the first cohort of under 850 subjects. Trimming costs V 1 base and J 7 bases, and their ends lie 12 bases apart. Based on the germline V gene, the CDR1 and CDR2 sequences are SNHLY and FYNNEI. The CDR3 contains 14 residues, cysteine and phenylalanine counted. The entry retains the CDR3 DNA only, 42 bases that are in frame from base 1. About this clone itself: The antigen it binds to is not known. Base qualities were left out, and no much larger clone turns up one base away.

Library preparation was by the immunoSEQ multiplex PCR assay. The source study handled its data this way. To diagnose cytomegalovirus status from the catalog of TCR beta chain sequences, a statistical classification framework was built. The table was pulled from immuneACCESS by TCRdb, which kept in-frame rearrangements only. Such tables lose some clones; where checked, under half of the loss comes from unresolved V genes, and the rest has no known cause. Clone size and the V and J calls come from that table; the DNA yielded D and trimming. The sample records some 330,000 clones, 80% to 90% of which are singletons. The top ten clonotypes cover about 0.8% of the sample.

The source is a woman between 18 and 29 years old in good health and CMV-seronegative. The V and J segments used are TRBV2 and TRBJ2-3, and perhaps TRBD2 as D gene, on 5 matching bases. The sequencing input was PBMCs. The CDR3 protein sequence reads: CASSEGTVTYTQYF. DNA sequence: TGTGCCAGCAGTGAAGGGACTGTAACTTATACGCAGTATTTT.